Reported below is one TCR beta chain. Its target is unknown. These data originate in a study of cytomegalovirus exposure and HLA in healthy donors. Findings and caveats of the study: A few CMV-associated chains were confirmed in vitro to be specific for CMV antigens. A reported reduction in N-insertions relative to the approximately 670-donor mean was seen in an Asian-associated ancestry cluster in a later analysis. Among TCR beta chains, those listed as cytomegalovirus-associated numbered about 150. Rare TCR sequences dominated, though some public TCRs recurred in many donors.

PCR employed 60 Vbeta and 13 Jbeta primers. The protocol was immunoSEQ multiplex PCR, while the TCRdb copy is restricted to in-frame clones and leaves out a portion. There are some 98,000 clones in the sample; around 80% occur only once, and 1.4% to 1.5% lies in the top ten. V lost 8 bases, J lost 0 bases, and 5 bases stayed unmatched. Germline values: CDR1 MDHEN, CDR2 SYDVKM. The CDR3 loop spans 14 amino acids. The sequencing sample was made of PBMCs. This clonotype was obtained from a man in his forties or fifties in good health and CMV-seronegative. The chain recombines TRBV28 with TRBJ1-1; 8 bases line up with TRBD1. CDR3 protein: CASHQTGVNTEAFF. As DNA, the CDR3 is TGTGCCAGCCACCAGACAGGGGTGAACACTGAAGCTTTCTTT.